Each of the 27 T cell receptor beta chains below was sequenced from the same sample in a study of cytomegalovirus exposure and HLA in healthy donors. Some clones are missing from TCRdb's copy, which holds only in-frame ones; the method was immunoSEQ multiplex PCR. The table records under 200,000 clones, around nine tenths of them present only once. The sequenced sample consisted of PBMCs. The source is a man younger than 30 in good health and CMV-seropositive.

The chain joins TRBV11-2 to TRBJ2-5, with D hard to call. The CDR3 length is 11 residues. CDR1 and CDR2 (germline): SGHAT, FQNNGV. V was shortened by 4 bases and J by 9 bases, with 9 bases between the two germline ends. This chain's CDR3 is CASSSDGSQYF. CDR3 sequence (DNA): TGTGCCAGCAGCTCCGACGGGTCCCAGTACTTC.

The V call is TRBV4-1, the J call TRBJ1-4; D remains ambiguous. V shed 6 bases and J shed 5 bases, with 13 bases lying between them. The CDR3 runs to 14 residues. CDR1 and CDR2 from the germline V gene are MGHRA and YSYEKL. Here the CDR3 reads CASSQQRLNEKLFF. The CDR3 DNA reads TGCGCCAGCAGTCAACAGCGGCTAAATGAAAAACTGTTTTTT.

This clone was counted a single time. The rearrangement joins TRBV9 to TRBJ2-1; TRBD2 is a possible D gene (6 bases). The CDR3 is made up of 14 amino acids. Germline V gene sequence: CDR1 SGDLS, CDR2 YYNGEE. V lost 4 bases to trimming and J lost 4 bases, with 12 bases between them. The CDR3 nucleotides are TGTGCCAGCAGCTCGGGAGTTTGGTACAATGAGCAGTTCTTC. This sequence encodes CASSSGVWYNEQFF.

The gene calls are TRBV19 and TRBJ2-1; TRBD2 agrees at 11 bases. Trimming took 4 bases from V and 7 from J; bases not matched to a gene: 6. The CDR3 covers 15 residues. Germline CDR1 is LNHDA and CDR2 is SQIVND (reference sequence). CDR3 protein: CASSTTSGSSNEQFF. DNA of the CDR3: TGTGCCAGTAGTACTACTAGCGGGAGTAGTAATGAGCAGTTCTTC.

This clone appeared once. V gene TRBV11-3 combines with J gene TRBJ2-2; 10 bases align to TRBD2. V shed 4 bases and J 3 bases; nucleotides not matched to a gene: 8. CDR3 length: 17 residues. CDR1 SGHNT and CDR2 YENEEA come from the germline V gene. The CDR3 bases are TGTGCCAGCAGCTCCTCTAGCGGGAGAAGGGACACCGGGGAGCTGTTTTTT. This translates into CASSSSSGRRDTGELFF.

The chain's CDR3 is CASRPEYRAGELFF. CDR3 bases: TGTGCCAGCAGACCGGAGTACAGGGCCGGGGAGCTGTTTTTT. This sequence joins TRBV6-5 and TRBJ2-2; perhaps TRBD1 as D (6 bases). Germline CDR1 is MNHEY and CDR2 is SVGAGI. V was cut by 6 bases and J by 6 bases, with 14 bases left in between. This CDR3 is 14 amino acids long.

V usage is TRBV18 and J usage is TRBJ2-2, with a tentative D call TRBD1 (5 bases). CDR1 KGHSH and CDR2 LQKENI come from the germline V gene. V lost 4 bases to trimming and J lost 8 bases, with 11 bases between them. The CDR3 extends over 13 amino acids. The CDR3, as DNA: TGTGCCAGCTCACAAATTGACAGAGGGGAGCTGTTTTTT. This encodes CASSQIDRGELFF.

The rearrangement joins TRBV30 to TRBJ2-7, with D perhaps TRBD1 (5 bases). Germline CDR1 GTSNPN, CDR2 SVGIG (reference sequence). Trimming stripped 0 bases from V and 4 bases from J, with 13 bases between. The CDR3 has 14 residues. CDR3 nucleotide sequence: TGTGCCTGGAGTGTGGGGCAGGCTCCTTACGAGCAGTACTTC. As protein: CAWSVGQAPYEQYF.

This chain joins TRBV27 and TRBJ1-5; the match to TRBD1 covers 8 bases. The trim removed 4 bases at V and 4 bases at J, leaving 3 bases unmatched. The CDR3 has 14 amino acids. Germline CDR1 reads MNHEY; CDR2 reads SMNVEV (reference sequence). CDR3 loop: CASSWTGINQPQHF. The CDR3 region has the DNA TGTGCCAGCAGTTGGACAGGGATTAATCAGCCCCAGCATTTT.

The chain is built from TRBV5-1 and TRBJ2-7; 13 positions agree with TRBD2. In germline, CDR1 is SGHRS, CDR2 YFSETQ. This CDR3 comprises 15 residues. The V segment lost 4 bases and the J segment 4 bases; nucleotides outside the gene matches: 5. The chain's CDR3 is CASSLGTSGMYEQYF. As DNA, the CDR3 is TGCGCCAGCAGCCTGGGGACTAGCGGGATGTACGAGCAGTACTTC.

The J gene is TRBJ2-7, the V gene TRBV7-8; maybe TRBD2 (6 bases). In germline, CDR1 is SGHVS, CDR2 FQNEAQ. CDR3 size: 17 residues. V was trimmed by 0 bases and J by 6 bases, leaving 21 bases between them. CDR3 nucleotides: TGTGCCAGCAGCTTAGCGGACCCTTTAGCGGAGACGCGCGAGCAGTACTTC. Residues: CASSLADPLAETREQYF. The whole variable domain, filled in from reference TRBV7-8 and TRBJ2-7, reads GAGVSQSPRYKVAKRGQDVALRCDPISGHVSLFWYQQALGQGPEFLTYFQNEAQLDKSGLPSDRFFAERPEGSVSTLKIQRTQQEDSAVYLCASSLADPLAETREQYFGPGTRLTVT.

The chain joins TRBV5-1 to TRBJ2-1; 11 bases match TRBD2. This CDR3 has 15 residues. Germline CDR1 SGHRS, CDR2 YFSETQ. Trimming took 4 bases from V and 6 from J; bases not matched to a gene: 6. CDR3 sequence: CASSLKGTSGNEQFF. The DNA for the CDR3 is TGCGCCAGCAGCCTGAAAGGGACTAGCGGCAATGAGCAGTTCTTC.

This sequence joins TRBV28 and TRBJ2-1; D is unclear. The CDR3 is 14 residues long. V was clipped by 1 base and J by 8 bases, with 12 bases between them. Germline CDR1 MDHEN, CDR2 SYDVKM. The CDR3: CASSLFTRAHEQFF. The CDR3 DNA follows: TGTGCCAGCAGTTTATTTACCAGAGCGCATGAGCAGTTCTTC.

The chain is built from TRBV5-1 and TRBJ2-3, with 7 bases lining up with TRBD2. Per germline, CDR1 SGHRS and CDR2 YFSETQ. V lost 4 bases and J lost 6; bases outside the gene matches: 2. The CDR3 spans 12 residues. In nucleotides, the CDR3 is TGCGCCAGCAGCCCGGGGGGTGATACGCAGTATTTT. Its protein is CASSPGGDTQYF.

V and J are TRBV6-1 and TRBJ1-1; possible D gene TRBD1, 5 bases. Between the trimmed V and J ends, which lost 4 bases and 0 bases, there was a span of 18 bases. Looked up from germline, CDR1 is MNHNS and CDR2 is SASEGT. The CDR3 runs 17 residues. CDR3 bases: TGTGCCAGCAGTGCCCTCCCCGGAGGGACGATGAACACTGAAGCTTTCTTT. Protein: CASSALPGGTMNTEAFF.

The V call is TRBV10-1, the J call TRBJ1-1; TRBD1 matches at 7 bases. This CDR3 has 16 residues. Germline CDR1 and CDR2: WNHNN and SYGVQD (reference sequence). The V and J ends lost 4 bases and 0 bases, in that order; junction bases with no gene match: 8. The CDR3 spells CASSGGDGQVNTEAFF. Written as DNA, the CDR3 is TGCGCCAGCAGTGGGGGAGACGGACAGGTGAACACTGAAGCTTTCTTT.

The J gene is TRBJ2-2, the V gene TRBV6-1, with 8 bases identical to TRBD1. V shed 7 bases, J shed 7 bases, and the junction held 8 bases outside the gene matches. The CDR3 contains 14 residues. In germline, CDR1 is MNHNS, CDR2 SASEGT. CDR3 nucleotide sequence: TGTGCCAGCAACCTACTCGGACAGGGCGGGGAGCTGTTTTTT. This codes for CASNLLGQGGELFF.

The rearrangement uses TRBV7-8 and TRBJ2-1, with 7 bases that match TRBD2. V was pared by 1 base and J by 2 bases, with 2 bases of the junction left unmatched. The CDR3 length is 15 residues. Germline V gene sequence: CDR1 SGHVS, CDR2 FQNEAQ. The CDR3 DNA reads TGTGCCAGCAGCTTAGAGCTAGCGGCCTACAATGAGCAGTTCTTC. Translating it yields CASSLELAAYNEQFF.

The chain joins TRBV27 to TRBJ1-1, with 10 bases that match TRBD1. Germline V lookup: CDR1 MNHEY, CDR2 SMNVEV (reference sequence). V shed 10 bases, J shed 1 base, and the junction held 18 bases outside the gene matches. CDR3 size: 18 residues. CDR3 protein: CAIPITQTGGKRNTEAFF. CDR3 sequence (DNA): TGTGCCATCCCGATAACCCAGACAGGGGGCAAGAGGAACACTGAAGCTTTCTTT.

This chain joins TRBV5-1 and TRBJ2-3; TRBD2 matches 7 bases. The CDR3 runs to 14 residues. Looked up from germline, CDR1 is SGHRS and CDR2 is YFSETQ. V was pared by 3 bases and J by 2 bases, with 3 bases of the junction left unmatched. The chain's CDR3 is CASSSGTITDTQYF. The CDR3 nucleotides are TGCGCCAGCAGCTCCGGGACTATCACAGATACGCAGTATTTT. Looking up the rest from reference TRBV5-1 and TRBJ2-3 gives the full variable domain: KAGVTQTPRYLIKTRGQQVTLSCSPISGHRSVSWYQQTPGQGLQFLFEYFSETQRNKGNFPGRFSGRQFSNSRSEMNVSTLELGDSALYLCASSSGTITDTQYFGPGTRLTVL.

The chain is built from TRBV6-5 and TRBJ2-2, with D possibly TRBD1 on 6 matching bases. The V gene's germline CDR1 is MNHEY and CDR2 SVGAGI. Trimming left V 4 bases short and J 5 bases short, with 11 bases between. This CDR3 is 14 amino acids long. CDR3 sequence (DNA): TGTGCCAGCAGTTCAGGGGTGTTAACCGGGGAGCTGTTTTTT. Its translation is CASSSGVLTGELFF.

This rearrangement joins TRBV27 to TRBJ2-7; D is possibly TRBD1 (6 bases). Germline V gene data show CDR1 as MNHEY and CDR2 as SMNVEV (reference sequence). V lost 5 bases, J lost 3 bases, and 20 bases lay in between. This CDR3 region has 16 residues. CDR3 loop: CASSRFTTGPGYEQYF. The CDR3 DNA reads TGTGCCAGCAGTCGATTCACGACAGGCCCGGGCTACGAGCAGTACTTC.

The chain recombines TRBV11-3 with TRBJ2-1; 13 nucleotides match TRBD2. CDR1 and CDR2 (germline): SGHNT, YENEEA. Trimming took 4 bases from V and 9 from J; bases not matched to a gene: 12. This CDR3 has 17 amino acids. This chain's CDR3 is CASSYLLAGGDWGEQFF. CDR3 DNA sequence: TGTGCCAGCAGCTACCTACTAGCGGGAGGGGATTGGGGTGAGCAGTTCTTC. The whole variable domain, filled in from reference TRBV11-3 and TRBJ2-1, reads EAGVVQSPRYKIIEKKQPVAFWCNPISGHNTLYWYLQNLGQGPELLIRYENEEAVDDSQLPKDRFSAERLKGVDSTLKIQPAELGDSAVYLCASSYLLAGGDWGEQFFGPGTRLTVL.

The V and J genes are TRBV19 and TRBJ1-5, with TRBD1 as a possible D gene (6 bases). Germline lookup yields CDR1 LNHDA and CDR2 SQIVND (reference sequence). Trimming removed 8 bases at V and 5 bases at J, with 13 bases between. This CDR3 comprises 13 residues. CDR3 in DNA: TGTGCCAGTTCACAGGGATTTGATCAGCCCCAGCATTTT. Translating it yields CASSQGFDQPQHF.

This clone was found once. V is TRBV5-6 and J is TRBJ2-7; TRBD2 aligns across 9 bases. Germline trimming cut 4 bases from V and 4 bases from J; bases unmatched to any gene: 12. The CDR3 runs to 16 residues. The germline V gene encodes CDR1 SGHDT and CDR2 YYEEEE. Written as DNA, the CDR3 is TGTGCCAGCAGCCCGGCCGGGCGCGGGAGGGGGTACGAGCAGTACTTC. Amino acids: CASSPAGRGRGYEQYF.

The rearrangement uses TRBV6-1 and TRBJ1-4, with D unclear. This CDR3 is 14 amino acids long. Deletions cut 6 bases from V and 0 bases from J, with 8 bases between. Germline loops: CDR1 MNHNS, CDR2 SASEGT. DNA for the CDR3: TGTGCCAGCAGGGAGGGTACAACTAATGAAAAACTGTTTTTT. This encodes CASREGTTNEKLFF.

Here the CDR3 DNA reads TGCAGCGTTGAGGGTACGGAGACCTACGAGCAGTACTTC. It encodes CSVEGTETYEQYF. The V call is TRBV29-1, the J call TRBJ2-7; D call uncertain. CDR1 is SQVTM and CDR2 is ANQGSEA in the germline V gene. Trimming removed 3 bases at V and 2 bases at J, with 11 bases between. CDR3 length: 13 amino acids.